One T cell receptor (beta chain) is described in this entry. V lost 3 bases, J lost 5 bases, and 13 bases lay in between. Per germline, CDR1 SGHTA and CDR2 FQGNSA. The CDR3 consists of 14 residues. The sample originates from a study of blood T cell repertoires in COVID-19. The data were produced by immunoSEQ multiplex PCR, yet TCRdb's version contains in-frame clones alone and is incomplete. The repertoire consists of a few hundred thousand clones, with under 85% occurring once and the leading ten covering approximately 5.4%. Participant-reported clinical history was the basis for cohort assignment. The sequence was collected from a woman aged 50 to 65 who had recovered from COVID-19. The sample comprised PBMCs or T cells enriched from blood (not recorded which). V and J are TRBV7-2 and TRBJ2-5; D may be TRBD2 (7 bases). The CDR3 DNA reads TGTGCCAGCAGCTTCGCGGGGGCCCCGGAGACCCAGTACTTC. Amino acids: CASSFAGAPETQYF.